Listed here is a single T cell receptor beta chain. The data derive from a study of blood T cells in healthy people across ages. This CDR3 is built from 12 residues. Germline V gene lookup returns CDR1 MNHEY and CDR2 SMNVEV (reference sequence). V was trimmed by 8 bases and J by 5 bases, leaving 13 bases between them. Through a sample-barcoded 5' primer and a J-beta primer mix, a second PCR was run for about 6 to 11 cycles. Every cDNA molecule carried a tag from a template-switch adaptor bearing 12 random nucleotides. TCRdb used MiXCR to reprocess the 5' RACE reads, holding one entry per CDR3 protein. The sample contains 850,000 to 950,000 distinct CDR3 sequences, under 30% of which appear only once. The sample providers were healthy Caucasian people from Russia, aged roughly 6 to 90.

The sample consisted of blood. The origin of this receptor is a woman older than 75 in good health. The V call is TRBV27, the J call TRBJ2-7, with D unclear. The CDR3 DNA reads TGTGCCAGCCTCCCGTCCCGAGACGAGCAGTACTTC. Protein: CASLPSRDEQYF.